Shown below are 14 T cell receptor beta chains from a single sample sequenced in a study of blood T cell repertoires in COVID-19. The method was immunoSEQ multiplex PCR; TCRdb's version includes in-frame clones alone and lacks a portion of them. Here the sample spans some 380,000 clones, approximately 88% being singletons. Sequencing input: PBMCs or T cells enriched from blood (not recorded which). Receptor source: a woman aged 40-49 years with acute COVID-19.

This clone was seen a single time. This sequence joins TRBV4-1 and TRBJ2-7; 9 bases match TRBD1. From germline, CDR1 is MGHRA and CDR2 YSYEKL. CDR3 size: 17 residues. Trimming at V came to 2 bases and at J to 3 bases, leaving 11 bases not matched to a gene. CDR3 protein: CASSQLYLGQGFYEQYF. The CDR3 coding sequence is TGCGCCAGCAGCCAACTCTACCTGGGACAGGGATTCTACGAGCAGTACTTC.

This clone came up once. The rearrangement joins TRBV7-9 to TRBJ2-2; D is unresolved. The germline V and J ends were trimmed by 5 bases and 7 bases, with 11 bases remaining between them. The CDR3 runs to 13 residues. CDR1 is SEHNR and CDR2 is FQNEAQ in the germline V gene (reference sequence). The CDR3 is CASSTSRGGELFF. In DNA, the CDR3 is TGTGCCAGCAGCACCAGTCGTGGCGGGGAGCTGTTTTTT.

The chain uses TRBV4-1 and TRBJ1-4, with TRBD1 as a possible D gene (5 bases). This CDR3 region has 15 residues. V lost 1 base to trimming and J lost 7 bases, with 13 bases between them. Germline loops: CDR1 MGHRA, CDR2 YSYEKL. Here the CDR3 reads CASSQVSDTVEKLFF. CDR3 nucleotides: TGCGCCAGCAGCCAAGTTTCGGACACGGTTGAAAAACTGTTTTTT.

V gene TRBV2 combines with J gene TRBJ2-7; TRBD1 might be the D (6 bases). The CDR3 is 13 amino acids. CDR1 is SNHLY, CDR2 FYNNEI, per germline. Trimming left V 7 bases short and J 7 bases short, with 17 bases between. CDR3 nucleotides: TGTGCCAGCAACCTGGACAGCGCTGGGGAGCAGTACTTC. Its translation is CASNLDSAGEQYF. Full variable domain (outside the CDR3, taken from reference TRBV2 and TRBJ2-7): EPEVTQTPSHQVTQMGQEVILRCVPISNHLYFYWYRQILGQKVEFLVSFYNNEISEKSEIFDDQFSVERPDGSNFTLKIRSTKLEDSAMYFCASNLDSAGEQYFGPGTRLTVT.

This clone has just a few counts. The V gene is TRBV24-1, the J gene TRBJ1-5; weak D call: TRBD1 (5 bases). The CDR3 loop spans 17 amino acids. Germline V CDR1 and CDR2: KGHDR, SFDVKD. The V gene lost 0 bases and the J gene lost 0 bases, with 11 bases spanning the gap. CDR3 bases: TGTGCCACCAGTGATTTGCAGGGCAGGGATAGCAATCAGCCCCAGCATTTT. Translating it yields CATSDLQGRDSNQPQHF.

This chain joins TRBV7-2 and TRBJ1-3; D unclear. V gave up 2 bases and J gave up 5 bases, with 13 bases separating them. Germline V gene data show CDR1 as SGHTA and CDR2 as FQGNSA. This CDR3 contains 15 residues. CDR3 region: CASSLILAGRNTIYF. In DNA, the CDR3 is TGTGCCAGCAGCTTAATTTTAGCTGGTAGAAACACCATATATTTT. Combining the CDR3 with reference TRBV7-2 and TRBJ1-3 gives the whole variable domain GAGVSQSPSNKVTEKGKDVELRCDPISGHTALYWYRQSLGQGLEFLIYFQGNSAPDKSGLPSDRFSAERTGGSVSTLTIQRTQQEDSAVYLCASSLILAGRNTIYFGEGSWLTVV.

This clone was seen a single time. The CDR3 sequence is CASRWTGDTGELFF. The CDR3 bases are TGCGCCAGCAGATGGACAGGGGACACCGGGGAGCTGTTTTTT. This chain links TRBV5-1 with TRBJ2-2, with 9 bases matching TRBD1. V gave up 5 bases and J gave up 3 bases; unmatched junction bases: 2. The CDR3 runs 14 residues. Germline CDR1 is SGHRS and CDR2 is YFSETQ.

The chain carries TRBV7-2 and TRBJ1-3; 7 nucleotides align to TRBD1. From germline, CDR1 is SGHTA and CDR2 FQGNSA. This CDR3 contains 17 residues. V lost 1 base to trimming and J lost 0 bases; unmatched junction nucleotides: 6. CDR3: CASSLEGDRTSGNTIYF. The CDR3 DNA follows: TGTGCCAGCAGCTTAGAGGGGGACAGAACCTCTGGAAACACCATATATTTT.

The gene calls are TRBV14 and TRBJ2-5, with TRBD1 identical over 7 bases. The CDR3 has 16 amino acids. Germline CDR1 reads SGHDN; CDR2 reads FVKESK. Trimming took 2 bases from V and 2 from J; bases not matched to a gene: 8. Here the CDR3 reads CASSQFTGTVQETQYF. The CDR3 bases are TGTGCCAGCAGCCAATTTACCGGGACAGTACAAGAGACCCAGTACTTC. Full variable domain (remainder filled in from reference TRBV14 and TRBJ2-5): EAGVTQFPSHSVIEKGQTVTLRCDPISGHDNLYWYRRVMGKEIKFLLHFVKESKQDESGMPNNRFLAERTGGTYSTLKVQPAELEDSGVYFCASSQFTGTVQETQYFGPGTRLLVL.

The CDR3 DNA follows: TGTGCCTGGGGACGGGGGGCGGCGTACAATGAGCAGTTCTTC. Translated, it gives CAWGRGAAYNEQFF. The chain is built from TRBV30 and TRBJ2-1; TRBD2 is a possible D gene (7 bases). The CDR3 has 14 amino acids. The germline CDR1 and CDR2 sequences are GTSNPN and SVGIG (reference sequence). Trimming stripped 5 bases from V and 4 bases from J, with 15 bases between.

The chain carries TRBV7-9 and TRBJ2-7; weak D call: TRBD2 (6 bases). This CDR3 has 16 residues. Trimming pared 5 bases from V and 6 bases from J, leaving 23 bases between. Germline CDR1 and CDR2: SEHNR and FQNEAQ (reference sequence). The CDR3 nucleotides are TGTGCCAGCAGCCACGGAAAAAGGGACTGGCAGCTCGAGCAGTACTTC. Protein product: CASSHGKRDWQLEQYF.

The chain combines TRBV6-5 with TRBJ1-1; 7 positions match TRBD1. Trimming cost V 5 bases and J 6 bases; bases outside gene matches: 9. The germline CDR1 and CDR2 sequences are MNHEY and SVGAGI. This CDR3 contains 14 residues. CDR3 DNA: TGTGCCAGCAGTCCAGGTGTAGGGGGCGCTGAAGCTTTCTTT. The encoded protein is CASSPGVGGAEAFF.

The chain has TRBV29-1 and TRBJ2-7; TRBD1 might be the D (7 bases). The V end was cut by 2 bases, the J end by 0 bases, with 14 bases between. The CDR3 contains 15 residues. From germline, CDR1 is SQVTM and CDR2 ANQGSEA. The CDR3 protein is CSVESQGRTSYEQYF. The CDR3 bases are TGCAGCGTTGAATCACAGGGGAGGACCTCCTACGAGCAGTACTTC.

A word on this clone: The same CDR3 is also encoded by other DNA sequences in this sample. The chain recombines TRBV13 with TRBJ2-7; 7 nucleotides match TRBD2. Germline CDR1 and CDR2: PRHDT and FYEKMQ (reference sequence). Losses at the gene ends were 0 bases for V and 2 bases for J; bases not matched to a gene: 1. CDR3 length: 14 residues. CDR3 coding DNA: TGTGCCAGCAGCTTAGGGCGGGGGACCTACGAGCAGTACTTC. As protein: CASSLGRGTYEQYF.